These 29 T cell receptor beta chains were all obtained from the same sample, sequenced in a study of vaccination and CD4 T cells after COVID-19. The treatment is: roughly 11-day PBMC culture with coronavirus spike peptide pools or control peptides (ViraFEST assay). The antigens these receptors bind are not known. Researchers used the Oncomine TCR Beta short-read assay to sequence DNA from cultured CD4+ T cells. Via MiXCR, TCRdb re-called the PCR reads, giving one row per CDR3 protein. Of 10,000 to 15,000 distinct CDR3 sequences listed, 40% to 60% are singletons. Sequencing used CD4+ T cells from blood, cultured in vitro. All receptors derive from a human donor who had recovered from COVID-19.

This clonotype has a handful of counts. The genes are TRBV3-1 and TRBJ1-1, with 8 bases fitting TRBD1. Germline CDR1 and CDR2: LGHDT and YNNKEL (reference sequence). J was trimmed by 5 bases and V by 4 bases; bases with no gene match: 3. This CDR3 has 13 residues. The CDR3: CASSRRQGTEAFF. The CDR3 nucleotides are TGTGCCAGCAGCCGACGACAGGGGACTGAAGCTTTCTTT.

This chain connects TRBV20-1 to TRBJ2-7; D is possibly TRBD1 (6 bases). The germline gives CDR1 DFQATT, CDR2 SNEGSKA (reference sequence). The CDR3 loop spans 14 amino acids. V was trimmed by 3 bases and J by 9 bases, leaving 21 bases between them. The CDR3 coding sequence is TGCAGTGCTAGGGGGGCGGAATACCCCAGGGGGCAGTACTTC. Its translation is CSARGAEYPRGQYF.

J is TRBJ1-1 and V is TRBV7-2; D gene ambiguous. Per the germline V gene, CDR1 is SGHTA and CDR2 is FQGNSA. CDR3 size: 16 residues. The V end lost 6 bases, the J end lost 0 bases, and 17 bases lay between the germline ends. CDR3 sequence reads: CASRMRSIQMNTEAFF. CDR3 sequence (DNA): TGTGCCAGCAGAATGAGGTCTATTCAAATGAACACTGAAGCTTTCTTT.

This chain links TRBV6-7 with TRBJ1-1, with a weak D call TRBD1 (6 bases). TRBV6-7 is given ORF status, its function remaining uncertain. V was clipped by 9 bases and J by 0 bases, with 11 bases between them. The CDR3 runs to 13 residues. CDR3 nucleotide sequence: TGTGCCAGGAGGGGGAAGGTGAACACTGAAGCTTTCTTT. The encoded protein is CARRGKVNTEAFF.

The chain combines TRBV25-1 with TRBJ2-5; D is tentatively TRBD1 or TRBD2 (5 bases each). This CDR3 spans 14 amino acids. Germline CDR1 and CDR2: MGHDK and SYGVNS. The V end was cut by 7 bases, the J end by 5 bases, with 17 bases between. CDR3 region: CASTTGPERETQYF. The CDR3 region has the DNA TGTGCCAGCACAACGGGACCCGAGAGGGAGACCCAGTACTTC.

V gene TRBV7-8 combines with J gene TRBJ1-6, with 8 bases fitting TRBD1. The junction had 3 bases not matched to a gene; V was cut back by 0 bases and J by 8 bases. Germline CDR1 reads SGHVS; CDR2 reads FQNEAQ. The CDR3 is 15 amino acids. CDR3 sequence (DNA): TGTGCCAGCAGCTTAGCGCAGGGGGCTTATTCACCCCTCCACTTT. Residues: CASSLAQGAYSPLHF.

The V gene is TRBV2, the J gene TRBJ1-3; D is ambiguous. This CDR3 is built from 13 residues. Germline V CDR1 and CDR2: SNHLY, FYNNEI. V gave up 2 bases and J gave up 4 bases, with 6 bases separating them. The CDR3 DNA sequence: TGTGCCAGCAGTGAAAGGCCAGGAAACACCATATATTTT. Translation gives CASSERPGNTIYF.

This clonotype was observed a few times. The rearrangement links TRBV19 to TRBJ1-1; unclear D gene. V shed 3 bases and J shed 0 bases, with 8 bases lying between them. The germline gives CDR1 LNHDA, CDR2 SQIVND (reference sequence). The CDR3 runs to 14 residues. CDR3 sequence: CASSIGEVNTEAFF. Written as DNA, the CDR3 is TGTGCCAGTAGTATCGGGGAAGTGAACACTGAAGCTTTCTTT.

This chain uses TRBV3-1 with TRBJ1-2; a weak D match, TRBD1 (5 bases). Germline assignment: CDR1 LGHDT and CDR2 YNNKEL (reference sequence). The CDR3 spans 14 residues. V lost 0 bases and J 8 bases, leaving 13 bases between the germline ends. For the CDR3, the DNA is TGTGCCAGCAGCCAAGAGGGGGTCCGTAGAGGCTACACCTTC. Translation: CASSQEGVRRGYTF.

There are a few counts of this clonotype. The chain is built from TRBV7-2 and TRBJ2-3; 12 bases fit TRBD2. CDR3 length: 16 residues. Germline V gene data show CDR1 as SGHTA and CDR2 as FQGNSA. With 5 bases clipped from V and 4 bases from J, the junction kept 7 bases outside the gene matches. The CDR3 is CASSERLAGDADTQYF. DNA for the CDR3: TGTGCCAGCAGCGAAAGACTAGCGGGAGATGCAGATACGCAGTATTTT.

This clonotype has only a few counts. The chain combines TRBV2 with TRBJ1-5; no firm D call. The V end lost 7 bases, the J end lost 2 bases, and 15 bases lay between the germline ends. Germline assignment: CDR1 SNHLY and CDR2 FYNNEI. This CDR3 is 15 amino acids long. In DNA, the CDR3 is TGTGCCAGCAACGAGCCCAAGGCAGGCAATCAGCCCCAGCATTTT. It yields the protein CASNEPKAGNQPQHF.

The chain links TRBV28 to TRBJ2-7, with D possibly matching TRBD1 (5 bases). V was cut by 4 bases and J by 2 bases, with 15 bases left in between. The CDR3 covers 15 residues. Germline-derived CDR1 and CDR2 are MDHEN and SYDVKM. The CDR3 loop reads CASSYRRTRAYEQYF. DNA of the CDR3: TGTGCCAGCAGTTACAGACGGACAAGAGCCTACGAGCAGTACTTC.

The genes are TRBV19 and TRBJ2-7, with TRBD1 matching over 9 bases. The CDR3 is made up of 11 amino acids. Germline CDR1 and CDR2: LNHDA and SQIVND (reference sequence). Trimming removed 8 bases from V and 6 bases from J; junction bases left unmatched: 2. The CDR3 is CASGTGSEQYF. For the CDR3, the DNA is TGTGCCAGTGGGACAGGGAGCGAGCAGTACTTC.

The CDR3 spells CASSSKAGDTQYF. DNA for the CDR3: TGTGCCAGCAGCTCAAAGGCCGGGGATACGCAGTATTTT. The chain couples TRBV5-4 to TRBJ2-3; D is uncertain. Germline V gene lookup returns CDR1 SGHNT and CDR2 YYREEE (reference sequence). This CDR3 region has 13 residues. V was clipped by 3 bases and J by 6 bases, with 11 bases between them. Full variable domain (remainder filled in from reference TRBV5-4 and TRBJ2-3): ETGVTQSPTHLIKTRGQQVTLRCSSQSGHNTVSWYQQALGQGPQFIFQYYREEENGRGNFPPRFSGLQFPNYSSELNVNALELDDSALYLCASSSKAGDTQYFGPGTRLTVL.

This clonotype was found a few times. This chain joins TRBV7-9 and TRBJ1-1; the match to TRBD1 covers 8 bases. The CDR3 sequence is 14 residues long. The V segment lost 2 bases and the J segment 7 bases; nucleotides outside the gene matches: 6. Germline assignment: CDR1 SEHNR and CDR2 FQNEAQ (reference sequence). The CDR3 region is CASSLQGAMGEAFF. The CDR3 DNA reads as TGTGCCAGCAGCTTACAGGGGGCAATGGGTGAAGCTTTCTTT.

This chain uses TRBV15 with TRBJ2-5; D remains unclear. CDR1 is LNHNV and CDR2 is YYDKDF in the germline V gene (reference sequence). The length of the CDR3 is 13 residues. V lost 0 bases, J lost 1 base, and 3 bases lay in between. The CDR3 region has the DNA TGTGCCACCAGCAGAGACGGCCAAGAGACCCAGTACTTC. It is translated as CATSRDGQETQYF.

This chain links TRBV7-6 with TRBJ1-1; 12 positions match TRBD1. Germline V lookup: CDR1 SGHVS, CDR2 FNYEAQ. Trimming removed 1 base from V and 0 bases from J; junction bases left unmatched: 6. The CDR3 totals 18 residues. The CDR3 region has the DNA TGTGCCAGCAGCTTAGTCGGGACAGGGGGCAACATGAACACTGAAGCTTTCTTT. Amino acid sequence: CASSLVGTGGNMNTEAFF.

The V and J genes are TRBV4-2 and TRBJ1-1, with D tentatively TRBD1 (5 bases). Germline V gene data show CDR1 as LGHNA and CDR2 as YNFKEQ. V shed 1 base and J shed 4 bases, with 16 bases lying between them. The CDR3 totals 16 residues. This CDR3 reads CASSQVWLGGGTEAFF. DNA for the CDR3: TGTGCCAGCAGCCAAGTATGGTTGGGGGGAGGCACTGAAGCTTTCTTT.

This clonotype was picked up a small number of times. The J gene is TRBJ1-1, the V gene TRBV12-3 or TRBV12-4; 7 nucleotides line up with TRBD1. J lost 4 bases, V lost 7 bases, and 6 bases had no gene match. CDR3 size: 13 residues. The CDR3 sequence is CASTKTGFTEAFF. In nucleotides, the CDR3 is TGTGCCAGCACCAAGACAGGGTTCACTGAAGCTTTCTTT.

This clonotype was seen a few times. This chain's CDR3 is CASSSRVGRDTIYF. The CDR3 DNA is TGTGCCAGCAGCTCCAGGGTGGGGAGAGACACCATATATTTT. This chain connects TRBV7-9 to TRBJ1-3; possibly TRBD1 for D (5 bases). V was cut by 4 bases and J by 8 bases, with 15 bases left in between. CDR3 size: 14 residues. Per the germline V gene, CDR1 is SEHNR and CDR2 is FQNEAQ (reference sequence).

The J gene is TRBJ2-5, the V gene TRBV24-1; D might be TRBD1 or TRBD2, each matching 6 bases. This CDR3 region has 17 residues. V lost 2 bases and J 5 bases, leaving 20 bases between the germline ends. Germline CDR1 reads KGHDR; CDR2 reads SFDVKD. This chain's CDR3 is CATSDSGVGGTSETQYF. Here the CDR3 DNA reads TGTGCCACCAGTGATTCAGGGGTCGGCGGGACGAGTGAGACCCAGTACTTC.

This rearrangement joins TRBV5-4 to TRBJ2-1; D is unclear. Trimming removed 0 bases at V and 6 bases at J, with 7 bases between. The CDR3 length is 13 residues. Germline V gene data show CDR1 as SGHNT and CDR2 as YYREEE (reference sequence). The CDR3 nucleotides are TGTGCCAGCAGCTTGGCCAGGATCAATGAGCAGTTCTTC. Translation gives CASSLARINEQFF.

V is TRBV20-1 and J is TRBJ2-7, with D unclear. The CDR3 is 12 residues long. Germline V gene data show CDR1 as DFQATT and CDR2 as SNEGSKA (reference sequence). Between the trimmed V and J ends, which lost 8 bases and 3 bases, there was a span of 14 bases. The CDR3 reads CSRAASIYEQYF. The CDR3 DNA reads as TGCAGTAGAGCAGCTTCGATCTACGAGCAGTACTTC.

CDR3 nucleotides: TGTGCCGCCATGCCGGGACTAGCGGGAAGGAGCTCCTACAATGAGCAGTTCTTC. This encodes CAAMPGLAGRSSYNEQFF. The gene calls are TRBV10-3 and TRBJ2-1; 13 positions match TRBD2. Germline V gene lookup returns CDR1 ENHRY and CDR2 SYGVKD. There are 18 residues in the CDR3. V lost 11 bases to trimming and J lost 0 bases; unmatched junction nucleotides: 13.

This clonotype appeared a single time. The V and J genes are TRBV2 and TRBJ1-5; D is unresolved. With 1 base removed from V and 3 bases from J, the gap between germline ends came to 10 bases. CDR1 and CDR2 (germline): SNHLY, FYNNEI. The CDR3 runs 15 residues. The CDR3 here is CASSEGGNFNQPQHF. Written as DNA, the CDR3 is TGTGCCAGCAGTGAAGGAGGTAACTTCAATCAGCCCCAGCATTTT.

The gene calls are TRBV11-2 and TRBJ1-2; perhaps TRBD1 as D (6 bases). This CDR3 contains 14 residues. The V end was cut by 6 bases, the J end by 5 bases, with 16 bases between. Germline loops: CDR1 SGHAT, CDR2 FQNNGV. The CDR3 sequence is CASRPLQGRYGYTF. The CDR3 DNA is TGTGCCAGCAGACCGCTACAGGGTCGGTATGGCTACACCTTC.

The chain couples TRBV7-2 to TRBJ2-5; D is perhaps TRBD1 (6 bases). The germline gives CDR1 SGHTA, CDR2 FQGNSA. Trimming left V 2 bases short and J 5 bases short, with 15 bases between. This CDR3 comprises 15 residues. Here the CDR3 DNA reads TGTGCCAGCAGCTTAATAACAGGGAGTATGGAGACCCAGTACTTC. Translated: CASSLITGSMETQYF. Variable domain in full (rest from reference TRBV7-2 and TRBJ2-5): GAGVSQSPSNKVTEKGKDVELRCDPISGHTALYWYRQSLGQGLEFLIYFQGNSAPDKSGLPSDRFSAERTGGSVSTLTIQRTQQEDSAVYLCASSLITGSMETQYFGPGTRLLVL.

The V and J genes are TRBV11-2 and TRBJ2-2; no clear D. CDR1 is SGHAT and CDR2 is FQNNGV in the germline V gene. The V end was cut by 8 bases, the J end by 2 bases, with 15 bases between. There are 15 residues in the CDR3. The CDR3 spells CASQRGPHNTGELFF. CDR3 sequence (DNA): TGTGCCAGCCAACGTGGACCTCACAACACCGGGGAGCTGTTTTTT.

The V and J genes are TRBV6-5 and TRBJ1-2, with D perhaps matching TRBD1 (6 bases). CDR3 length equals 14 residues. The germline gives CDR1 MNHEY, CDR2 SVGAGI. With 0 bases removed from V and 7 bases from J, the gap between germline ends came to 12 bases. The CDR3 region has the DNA TGTGCCAGCAGTTACTCGGGGGCCTTGGGTGGCTACACCTTC. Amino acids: CASSYSGALGGYTF.